This T cell receptor (beta chain) came from a study of beta chain features in type 1 diabetes. Of the isolated RNA, all was reverse transcribed, and so the sequenced material was expressed TCRB transcripts. Libraries were prepared by immunoSEQ multiplex PCR; TCRdb keeps only in-frame clonotypes and omits some of them. The table has 110,000 to 150,000 clones, less than 8.5% seen once. Study-level findings and limits: Here, the possible influence of HLA type (on TCRB rearrangement) remained unresolved. When cDNA is sequenced, cells with high TCR expression could be over-represented. PCR could preferentially amplify shorter templates, alike in patients and controls.

This CDR3 is built from 12 residues. Germline V gives CDR1 LNHDA, CDR2 SQIVND (reference sequence). Trimming cost V 5 bases and J 5 bases, with 9 bases left between them. Concerning this clone: Its antigen remains unidentified.

This rearrangement joins TRBV19 to TRBJ1-1; TRBD1 is a possible D gene (5 bases). This TCR was sampled from a woman in her twenties or thirties in good health. The sequenced sample consisted of central memory CD4+ T cells from blood. The CDR3 nucleotides read TGTGCCAGTAGTCAGGGTCGGACTGAAGCTTTCTTT. Residues: CASSQGRTEAFF.